This paragraph covers one T cell receptor (beta chain) sequence. Its cognate antigen has yet to be identified. No per-base quality is available; no much larger clone lies one base away. In total, roughly 670 healthy bone marrow donors made up the cohort. Cohort members were all nominally healthy when sampled, although unrecorded immune exposures were likely present. The donor tested CMV seronegative and was one of the 352 seronegative cohort members. A peripheral blood sample was collected from each donor, and TCR beta sequencing was performed on peripheral blood mononuclear cells. The Qiagen DNeasy Blood Extraction Kit was used to extract genomic DNA from the blood cell samples. The protocol used for the library was the immunoSEQ multiplex PCR assay. For the multiplex PCR, a mixture combining 60 forward primers for TCR Vbeta segments and 13 reverse primers for TCR Jbeta segments was used. The CDR3 region of rearranged TCR beta genes was amplified from genomic DNA by a multiplex PCR assay. Amplified TCR beta libraries were sequenced as 87-base-pair reads on the Illumina HiSeq System. The authors processed their data as follows. Across the roughly 600 repertoires, a later analysis counted some 80 million unique TCR beta chains, around 11 million of which were shared by at least two donors. Raw reads were error-corrected and collapsed into unique sequences with a nearest-neighbor algorithm that merged closely related sequences to remove PCR and sequencing errors. CDR3 sequences were aligned to IMGT reference sequences to assign V, D and J gene segments. For a sequence to be retained, a match of at least six nucleotides to both a V gene segment and a J gene segment was required. A rearrangement counted as productive if the CDR3 had no stop codons and remained in frame with V and J, and every other rearrangement counted as non-productive. CDR3 was defined according to IMGT convention as the region running from the second conserved V-encoded cysteine to the conserved J-encoded phenylalanine. The earlier analysis of about 530 of the donors excluded any sequence lacking an unambiguous match to a single V gene segment. An earlier analysis of about 600 of the donors called V segments functional above 56.7% productive rearrangements and segregating when the between-donor standard deviation exceeded 5%. To diagnose cytomegalovirus status from the catalog of TCR beta chain sequences, a statistical classification framework was built. A later analysis assigned V and J genes by comparing TCR nucleotide sequences with IMGT/GENE-DB human TR gene sequences. In a later analysis, CDR3 sequences and most-parsimonious VDJ recombination scenarios were assigned using the TCRdist pipeline. In a later analysis, each TCR beta chain was defined by its CDR3 amino acid sequence together with its V-gene family, and reads without a unique V-gene family were excluded. In a later analysis, around 600 highly shared, low-generation-probability nucleotide sequences were removed to address suspected cross-contamination and a sequencing artifact. A later analysis calculated a clonal expansion index for each public chain from normalized within-repertoire ranks of inferred template counts. In a later analysis, generation probabilities were computed using a VDJ recombination model fitted to out-of-frame rearrangements, and the results were checked against IGoR. In a later analysis, TCR-TCR, TCR-HLA and TCR-CMV co-occurrence was scored with hypergeometric tests, and a repertoire-size bias correction was applied to TCR pairs. A later analysis estimated false discovery rates by permuting HLA or CMV assignments 20 times. In a later analysis, co-occurring TCRs were grouped using DBSCAN, with TCRdist sequence similarity added in when clustering inside HLA-allele-positive subsets. For co-occurrence clustering, repertoires with fewer than 30,000 or more than 120,000 public chains were excluded, along with roughly 5 repertoires with anomalous nucleotide sharing. This is the immuneACCESS table as TCRdb keeps it, with only in-frame sequences that have V and J called. A part of the clones is gone; compared with another copy, unresolved V genes explain less than half, and the rest is unexplained. Clone size and V and J calls were adopted from that table, with D and trimming inferred from the DNA. Recorded for this sample are about 240,000 clones; around 78% of them occurred a single time. In total, the top ten clones hold about 0.47% of the sample.

This sample was taken from a study of cytomegalovirus exposure and HLA in healthy donors (dated by TCRdb to 2016 to 2017). Describing the broader study: In an earlier analysis of approximately 640 of the donors, approximately 300 Gb of sequence data and just under 120 million unique TCR beta sequences from about 180 million T cells were reported. Donor age, sex, ethnicity and CMV serostatus were collected together with the repertoire data. A later genetic analysis took genome-wide SNP genotypes for about three fifths of the roughly 700 donors and used that subset as a discovery cohort. A separate validation cohort of 90 to 150 different subjects was used in addition to the roughly 670-subject first cohort. The T cell repertoires of several hundred subjects were profiled by immunosequencing and related to cytomegalovirus serostatus. Rather than using new phenotypic data, the later analysis identified candidate immune exposures from TCR beta sequences and from how often those sequences occurred across donors. On average, roughly 200,000 unique TCR beta nucleotide sequences were sequenced per donor among more than 350 genotyped donors of the cohort, with around 19% of those sequences being non-productive. Class I and class II HLA loci were covered by the typing at four-digit resolution. The study was designed to test whether signatures of past pathogen exposure could be identified by cataloging public T cell receptors. Every repertoire in the discovery cohort had been generated on one and the same sequencing platform. To predict cytomegalovirus infection status, the study brought together high-throughput TCR immunosequencing, statistical association of individual TCRs with disease status, and machine learning. To decide whether each TCR beta V gene segment behaved as functional or pseudogenic, an earlier analysis of nearly 600 of the donors relied on high-throughput TCR beta sequencing. The genetic ancestry cluster associated with self-reported Caucasian donors included about 84% of the 398 genotyped donors. Because of strong linkage in the cohort, five DR-DQ haplotypes were treated as single units for association and clustering. Typing coverage varied by locus: about 629-640 donors for A, B, C, DRB1 and DQB1; 522 for DQA1; over 600 for DPA1; about 450 for DPB1. A later analysis re-analyzed previously published TCR beta repertoires from roughly 690 donors and added high-resolution HLA genotyping to study TCR occurrence patterns. An early release that covered around 590 HLA-typed donors contained about 300 gigabases of sequencing data and tens of millions of unique TCR sequences.

Study-wide findings and limitations: The study gave a list of some 150 TCR beta chains associated with cytomegalovirus. V-gene and J-gene trimming of TCR beta chains was associated with a missense DCLRE1C variant in a later genetic analysis, and the association was replicated in an independent cohort. A later analysis associated roughly 17,000 TCR beta sequences with specific HLA alleles at a false discovery rate of 0.05. Broadly in line with IMGT annotations, most TCR beta V segments showed up in productive rearrangements about 87% or about 30% of the time in an earlier analysis of several hundred of the donors. HLA typing was unavailable for some donors at each locus, so association tests used only the typed subset. A later analysis reported that several top co-occurrence clusters appeared linked to parvovirus B19, influenza, CMV and Epstein-Barr virus. In vitro tests confirmed that three of the cytomegalovirus-associated TCR beta chains recognize cytomegalovirus antigens. In a later analysis, most CMV-associated TCR beta chains were found to appear HLA-restricted, with HLA associations seemingly driven largely by CMV exposure. According to a later analysis, TCR association rates differed among HLA loci, with DRB1 alleles showing the most associated TCRs and HLA-C alleles showing the fewest. Because counts were too low, fewer than 20 rarely observed V segments, including chromosome 9 orphons, were excluded from the earlier analysis of around 640 of the donors. A further reported finding was that TCR beta sequences accurately predicted the HLA-A and HLA-B alleles for most subjects in the first cohort. In a later analysis, HLA-associated TCR beta chains were found to be more clonally expanded and to have lower generation probabilities than equally common non-associated chains. The classifier was reported to diagnose cytomegalovirus status with high specificity and sensitivity in both the original cohort and the validation cohort. CMV serostatus was the only immune exposure information available for the cohort. When HLA alleles, especially DR and DQ, strongly co-occurred, attributing TCR associations to individual alleles was difficult. Most TCR sequences were observed very rarely across donors, whereas some public TCRs were present in many individuals. In this cohort, only TCR beta chains were sequenced, and detectable features were limited by the absence of alpha or paired-chain data. Roughly uniform sequencing depth across donors was assumed in presence/absence analyses, although this assumption may not hold. The sequencing pipeline was judged likely to have produced a cluster of highly shared sequence variants as a technical artifact. It was suggested by the authors that the approach could potentially be generalized to other disease states and immunological phenotypes. Correlated functional status among segregating V segments might reflect linkage disequilibrium, but an unknown experimental factor could not be ruled out. According to a later genetic analysis, donors in an Asian-associated ancestry cluster had fewer N-insertions in productive TCRs than the roughly 700-donor mean.

The clonotype originates from a boy aged 5-17 years in good health and CMV-seronegative. Sequencing used PBMCs.

The CDR3 region has the sequence CASSEIPTSGYYGYTF. The nucleotide sequence reads as follows: TGTGCCAGCAGTGAAATCCCCACGTCAGGCTACTATGGCTACACCTTC. The chain couples TRBV6-1 to TRBJ1-2, with no confident D gene call. From the cysteine up to the phenylalanine, the CDR3 has a length of 16 residues. The read is trimmed to its CDR3 DNA, 48 bases read in frame from base 1. The germline V gene supplies CDR1 MNHNS and CDR2 SASEGT. V is reduced by 2 bases and J by 3 bases, leaving a spacing of 16 bases between them.